This T cell receptor beta chain is drawn from a study of T cell clones after liver transplantation. The overall study: Liver transplant recipients had immunosuppression withdrawal attempted within 2 years. TCRbeta sequencing after a pre-transplant mixed lymphocyte reaction identified graft-donor-reactive clones, later tracked in post-transplant blood. Whole-study findings and limits: Migration into the graft, not deletion, may explain lost graft donor-reactive T cells.

Measured with immunoSEQ multiplex PCR; TCRdb has only the in-frame clones, and not every one. The table has a few thousand clones, roughly 41% seen once. The CDR3 is made up of 14 amino acids. V was pared by 4 bases and J by 6 bases, with 14 bases between. Germline V gene lookup returns CDR1 MDHEN and CDR2 SYDVKM. Sequencing of dividing CFSE-low cells from the MLR defined alloreactive TCRbeta sequences. This clone was counted only a few times. Its antigen is not known. The sequencing sample was made of CD4+ T cells from cultured PBMCs. The chain employs TRBV28 and TRBJ2-3, with D perhaps matching TRBD1 or TRBD2 (5 bases each). The sequence derives from a human patient who received a liver transplant. Part of the T cells may come from the graft donor. Written as DNA, the CDR3 is TGTGCCAGCAGTTCGGTCCCTAGGGACGATACGCAGTATTTT. It encodes CASSSVPRDDTQYF.